This is a list of T cell receptor beta chains from one sample in a study of cytomegalovirus exposure and HLA in healthy donors. The method was immunoSEQ multiplex PCR; TCRdb's version includes in-frame clones alone and lacks a portion of them. The repertoire holds 180,000 or so clones, with about four fifths as singletons. Sequencing was carried out using PBMCs. These TCRs come from a woman aged 30 to 39 in good health and CMV-seronegative. CDR3s include the opening cysteine and the closing phenylalanine or tryptophan. Each record gives: J gene, V gene, CDR3 length, clone size, D gene, CDR3 protein, CDR3 DNA. The D gene is left open where the match is weak. The size entry is marked missing in some rows and otherwise reads once, few, many or a size class.

TRBJ2-5	TRBV2	13	-	-	CASRREPQETQYF	TGTGCCAGCAGGCGGGAACCTCAAGAGACCCAGTACTTC
TRBJ2-1	TRBV4-3	15	-	TRBD1	CASSNRDRAYNEQFF	TGCGCCAGCAGCAACCGGGACAGGGCCTACAATGAGCAGTTCTTC
TRBJ1-2	TRBV6-5	13	-	-	CASSPGLLYGYTF	TGTGCCAGCAGTCCCGGACTGCTCTATGGCTACACCTTC
TRBJ2-7	TRBV4-1	13	once	-	CASSQTDYYEQYF	TGCGCCAGCAGCCAGACTGATTACTACGAGCAGTACTTC
TRBJ1-2	TRBV5-1	14	-	TRBD1	CASSLLGQGDGYTF	TGCGCCAGCAGCTTGTTAGGACAGGGGGATGGCTACACCTTC
TRBJ2-5	TRBV9	15	-	TRBD2	CASRGGIADQETQYF	TGTGCCAGCAGGGGGGGGATAGCGGACCAAGAGACCCAGTACTTC
TRBJ2-6	TRBV10-3	15	-	TRBD1	CAIRTGGSGANVLTF	TGTGCCATCAGAACAGGGGGTTCTGGGGCCAACGTCCTGACTTTC
TRBJ2-7	TRBV25-1	15	-	-	CASSESRGPLYEQYF	TGTGCCAGCAGTGAAAGTAGGGGTCCTCTCTACGAGCAGTACTTC
TRBJ2-1	TRBV7-6	17	-	TRBD2	CASSRLAGGPAYNEQFF	TGTGCCAGCAGCCGTCTAGCGGGGGGGCCGGCCTACAATGAGCAGTTCTTC
TRBJ2-3	TRBV7-2	12	-	-	CASSSSTDTQYF	TGTGCCAGCAGCTCCTCCACAGATACGCAGTATTTT
TRBJ2-3	TRBV9	15	-	TRBD1	CASSVGQGAADTQYF	TGTGCCAGCAGCGTCGGACAGGGGGCTGCAGATACGCAGTATTTT
TRBJ2-1	TRBV1	19	-	-	CTSSQEVGTGGGPSSEQFF	TGCACCAGCAGCCAAGAAGTAGGTACGGGCGGGGGGCCCTCGAGCGAGCAGTTCTTC
TRBJ2-6	TRBV7-9	16	-	-	CASSLVLGAGANVLTF	TGTGCCAGCAGCTTAGTTCTCGGGGCTGGGGCCAACGTCCTGACTTTC
TRBJ2-7	TRBV9	14	once	-	CASSAERDSYEQYF	TGTGCCAGCAGCGCGGAACGGGACTCCTACGAGCAGTACTTC
TRBJ1-1	TRBV30	11	once	-	CASKQGSGAFF	TGTGCCTCCAAACAGGGTTCGGGAGCTTTCTTT
TRBJ2-6	TRBV5-1	16	-	TRBD2	CASSSGGAEGANVLTF	TGCGCCAGCAGCTCGGGGGGGGCGGAAGGGGCCAACGTCCTGACTTTC
TRBJ1-1	TRBV7-3	17	-	-	CASSTRPHGGRHTEAFF	TGTGCCAGCAGCACCAGGCCCCACGGGGGTAGGCACACTGAAGCTTTCTTT
TRBJ1-5	TRBV6-1	16	once	-	CASSEALGRRNQPQHF	TGTGCCAGCAGTGAAGCGTTAGGCAGGAGGAATCAGCCCCAGCATTTT
TRBJ1-1	TRBV10-2	18	-	TRBD1	CASSEVVGQVPGDTEAFF	TGCGCCAGCAGTGAGGTAGTAGGACAGGTCCCAGGTGACACTGAAGCTTTCTTT
TRBJ1-6	TRBV11-2	13	-	-	CASSLAPLVPLHF	TGTGCCAGCAGCTTAGCCCCCTTAGTACCCCTCCACTTT
TRBJ1-2	TRBV18	13	few	-	CASSPGASLIYTF	TGTGCCAGCTCACCAGGGGCCAGTTTAATCTACACCTTC
TRBJ1-1	TRBV4-1	14	-	-	CASSQEQAVTEAFF	TGCGCCAGCAGCCAAGAACAGGCGGTCACTGAAGCTTTCTTT
TRBJ1-4	TRBV6-5	15	-	-	CASSGLRGSNEKLFF	TGTGCCAGCAGTGGACTCAGGGGATCCAATGAAAAACTGTTTTTT
TRBJ2-7	TRBV7-6	16	few	TRBD1	CASSLATGTGTYEQYF	TGTGCCAGCAGCCTCGCTACCGGGACAGGCACCTACGAGCAGTACTTC
TRBJ1-1	TRBV5-4	15	once	-	CASSLAGGVNAEAFF	TGTGCCAGCAGCTTGGCCGGGGGGGTGAACGCTGAAGCTTTCTTT
TRBJ2-3	TRBV4-3	19	-	TRBD1	CASSQGDAGGLQGTDTQYF	TGCGCCAGCAGCCAGGGCGACGCAGGGGGCCTACAAGGCACAGATACGCAGTATTTT
TRBJ1-2	TRBV4-1	16	few	-	CASSQVGEIFAYGYTF	TGCGCCAGCAGCCAAGTGGGAGAAATTTTTGCCTATGGCTACACCTTC
TRBJ1-5	TRBV19	15	-	-	CASSIRQGSFQPQHF	TGTGCCAGTAGTATCCGGCAGGGATCGTTTCAGCCCCAGCATTTT
TRBJ2-7	TRBV4-3	18	-	TRBD2	CASSQDPPASGGASEQYF	TGCGCCAGCAGCCAAGATCCCCCGGCTAGCGGGGGGGCAAGCGAGCAGTACTTC
TRBJ2-6	TRBV5-4	18	-	-	CASSRRGGESSGANVLTF	TGTGCCAGCAGCCGGAGGGGTGGAGAAAGCTCTGGGGCCAACGTCCTGACTTTC
TRBJ1-4	TRBV6-4	15	-	-	CASSRGTTTNEKLFF	TGTGCCAGCAGCCGAGGGACAACAACTAATGAAAAACTGTTTTTT
TRBJ1-1	TRBV5-6	15	-	-	CASVMAAGLNTEAFF	TGTGCCAGCGTTATGGCGGCAGGACTAAACACTGAAGCTTTCTTT